This T cell receptor beta chain derives from a study of cytomegalovirus exposure and HLA in healthy donors. Overall study findings and caveats: Among TCR beta chains of equal frequency, HLA-associated ones were more clonally expanded in a later analysis.

This PCR relied on a set of 60 Vbeta primers and 13 Jbeta primers. As handled by the study authors: The authors later counted 70 million to 85 million unique TCR beta chains, about 11 million of them shared. The data were produced by immunoSEQ multiplex PCR, yet TCRdb's version contains in-frame clones alone and is incomplete. The V and J calls and clone size were taken over from that table, and D and trimming were inferred from the DNA. The sample consists of about 98,000 clones, under 75% of them appearing once. A remark on this clone: Antigen specificity is unknown.

The CDR3 is 13 residues long. CDR1 and CDR2 (germline): SGHRS, YFSETQ. V was clipped by 4 bases and J by 4 bases, with 11 bases between them. The sequence was collected from a female donor in good health and CMV-seronegative. The chain has TRBV5-1 and TRBJ1-1; unclear D gene. Input material: PBMCs. CDR3 protein: CASSLEVGTEAFF. The CDR3 DNA is TGCGCCAGCAGCCTCGAGGTGGGCACTGAAGCTTTCTTT.